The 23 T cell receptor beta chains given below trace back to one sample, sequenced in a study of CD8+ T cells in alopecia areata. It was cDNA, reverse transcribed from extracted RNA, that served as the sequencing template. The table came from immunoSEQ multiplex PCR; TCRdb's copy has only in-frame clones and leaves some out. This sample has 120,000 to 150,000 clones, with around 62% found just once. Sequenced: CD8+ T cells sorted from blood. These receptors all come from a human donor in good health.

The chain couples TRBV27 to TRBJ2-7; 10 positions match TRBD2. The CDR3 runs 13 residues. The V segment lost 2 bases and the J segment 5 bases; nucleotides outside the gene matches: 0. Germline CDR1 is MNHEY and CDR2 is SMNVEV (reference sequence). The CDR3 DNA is TGTGCCAGCAGTTTAGGGACTAGCGACGAGCAGTACTTC. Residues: CASSLGTSDEQYF.

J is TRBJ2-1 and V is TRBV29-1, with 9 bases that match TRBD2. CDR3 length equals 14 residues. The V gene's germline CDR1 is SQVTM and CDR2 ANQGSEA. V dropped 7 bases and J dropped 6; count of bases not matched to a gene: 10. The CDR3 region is CSAEGAGGINEQFF. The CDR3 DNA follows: TGCAGCGCCGAGGGCGCGGGAGGGATCAATGAGCAGTTCTTC.

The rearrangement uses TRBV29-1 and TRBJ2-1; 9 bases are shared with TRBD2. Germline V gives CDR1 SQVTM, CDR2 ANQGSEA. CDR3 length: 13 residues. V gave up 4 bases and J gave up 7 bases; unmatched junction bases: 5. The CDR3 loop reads CSVVAGVMNEQFF. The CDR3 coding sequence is TGCAGCGTTGTAGCGGGAGTAATGAATGAGCAGTTCTTC.

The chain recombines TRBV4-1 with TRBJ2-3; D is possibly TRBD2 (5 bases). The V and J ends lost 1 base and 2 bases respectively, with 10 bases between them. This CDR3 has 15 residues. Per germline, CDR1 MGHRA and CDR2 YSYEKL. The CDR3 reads CASSQVAGTTDTQYF. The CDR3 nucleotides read TGCGCCAGCAGCCAAGTCGCGGGCACCACAGATACGCAGTATTTT.

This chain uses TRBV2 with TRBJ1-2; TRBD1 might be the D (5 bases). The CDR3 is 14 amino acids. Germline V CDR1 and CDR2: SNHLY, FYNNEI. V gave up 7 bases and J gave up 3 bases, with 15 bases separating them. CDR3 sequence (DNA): TGTGCCAGCAAGGGCACTGAGGGGTACTATGGCTACACCTTC. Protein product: CASKGTEGYYGYTF.

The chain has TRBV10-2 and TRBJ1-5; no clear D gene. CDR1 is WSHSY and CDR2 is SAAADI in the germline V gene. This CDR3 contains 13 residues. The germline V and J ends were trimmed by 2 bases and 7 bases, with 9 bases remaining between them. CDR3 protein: CASSEGFMQPQHF. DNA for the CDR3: TGCGCCAGCAGTGAGGGGTTCATGCAGCCCCAGCATTTT.

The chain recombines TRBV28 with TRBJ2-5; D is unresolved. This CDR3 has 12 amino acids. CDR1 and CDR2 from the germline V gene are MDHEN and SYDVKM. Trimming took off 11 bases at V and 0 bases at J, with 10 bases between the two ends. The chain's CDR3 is CASVDHQETQYF. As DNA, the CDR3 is TGTGCCTCCGTAGACCACCAAGAGACCCAGTACTTC. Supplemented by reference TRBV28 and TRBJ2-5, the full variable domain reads DVKVTQSSRYLVKRTGEKVFLECVQDMDHENMFWYRQDPGLGLRLIYFSYDVKMKEKGDIPEGYSVSREKKERFSLILESASTNQTSMYLCASVDHQETQYFGPGTRLLVL.

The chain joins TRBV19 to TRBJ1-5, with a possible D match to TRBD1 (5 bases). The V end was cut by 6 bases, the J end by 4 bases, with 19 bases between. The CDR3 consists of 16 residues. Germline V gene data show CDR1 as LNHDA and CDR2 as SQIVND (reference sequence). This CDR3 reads CASRERRQGMNQPQHF. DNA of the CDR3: TGTGCCAGTAGAGAAAGGCGCCAGGGAATGAATCAGCCCCAGCATTTT.

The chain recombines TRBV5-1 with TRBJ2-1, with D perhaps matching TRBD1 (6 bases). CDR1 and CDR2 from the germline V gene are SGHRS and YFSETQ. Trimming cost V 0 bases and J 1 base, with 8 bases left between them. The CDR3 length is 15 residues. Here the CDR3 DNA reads TGCGCCAGCAGCTTGGGTCAGGGGTCCTACAATGAGCAGTTCTTC. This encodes CASSLGQGSYNEQFF.

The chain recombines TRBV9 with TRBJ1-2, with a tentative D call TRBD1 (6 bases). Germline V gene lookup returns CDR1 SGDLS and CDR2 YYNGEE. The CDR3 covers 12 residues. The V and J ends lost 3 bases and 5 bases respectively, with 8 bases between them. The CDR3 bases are TGTGCCAGCAGCGCGGACAGTTATGGCTACACCTTC. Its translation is CASSADSYGYTF.

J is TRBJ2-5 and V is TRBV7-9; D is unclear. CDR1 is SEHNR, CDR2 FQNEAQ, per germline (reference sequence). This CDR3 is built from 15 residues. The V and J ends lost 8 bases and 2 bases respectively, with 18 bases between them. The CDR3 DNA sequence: TGTGCCAGCGCGCCAGGTCTTTTGGTACAAGAGACCCAGTACTTC. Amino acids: CASAPGLLVQETQYF.

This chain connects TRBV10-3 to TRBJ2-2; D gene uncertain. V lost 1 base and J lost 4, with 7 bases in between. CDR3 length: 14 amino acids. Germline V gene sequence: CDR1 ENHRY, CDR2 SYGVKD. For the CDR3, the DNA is TGTGCCATCAGTGAGTTCGGGCCCACCGGGGAGCTGTTTTTT. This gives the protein CAISEFGPTGELFF.

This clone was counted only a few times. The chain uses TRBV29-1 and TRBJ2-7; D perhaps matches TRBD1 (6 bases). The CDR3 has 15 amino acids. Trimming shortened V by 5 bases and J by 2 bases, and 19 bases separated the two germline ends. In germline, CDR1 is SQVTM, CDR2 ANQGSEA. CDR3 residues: CSVFGLVTGPYEQYF. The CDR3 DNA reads TGCAGCGTTTTCGGGCTGGTGACAGGACCCTACGAGCAGTACTTC.

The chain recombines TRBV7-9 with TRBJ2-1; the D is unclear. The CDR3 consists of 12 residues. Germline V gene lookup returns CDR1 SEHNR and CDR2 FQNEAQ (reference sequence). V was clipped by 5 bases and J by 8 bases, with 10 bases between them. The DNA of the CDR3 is TGTGCCAGCAGCCTCAAGGCCCATGAGCAGTTCTTC. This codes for CASSLKAHEQFF.

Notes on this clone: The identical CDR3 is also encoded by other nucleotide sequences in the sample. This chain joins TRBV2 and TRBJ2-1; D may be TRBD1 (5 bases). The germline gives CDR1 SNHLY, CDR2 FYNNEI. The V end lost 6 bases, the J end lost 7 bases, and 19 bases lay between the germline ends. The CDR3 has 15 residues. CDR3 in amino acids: CASSPTVQSGNEQFF. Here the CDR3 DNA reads TGTGCCAGCAGCCCGACAGTCCAATCGGGTAATGAGCAGTTCTTC.

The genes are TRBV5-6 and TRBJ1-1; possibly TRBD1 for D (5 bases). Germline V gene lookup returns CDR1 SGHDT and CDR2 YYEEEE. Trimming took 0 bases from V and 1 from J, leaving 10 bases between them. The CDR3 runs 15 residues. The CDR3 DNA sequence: TGTGCCAGCAGCTTGGCAGGGAGAGGGAACACTGAAGCTTTCTTT. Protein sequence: CASSLAGRGNTEAFF.

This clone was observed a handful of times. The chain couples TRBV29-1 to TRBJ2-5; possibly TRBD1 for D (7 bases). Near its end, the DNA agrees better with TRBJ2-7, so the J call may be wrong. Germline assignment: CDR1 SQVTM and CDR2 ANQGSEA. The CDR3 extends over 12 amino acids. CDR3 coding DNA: TGCAGCGTTGAGGCAGGGGGGAACGAGCAGTACTTC. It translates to CSVEAGGNEQYF.

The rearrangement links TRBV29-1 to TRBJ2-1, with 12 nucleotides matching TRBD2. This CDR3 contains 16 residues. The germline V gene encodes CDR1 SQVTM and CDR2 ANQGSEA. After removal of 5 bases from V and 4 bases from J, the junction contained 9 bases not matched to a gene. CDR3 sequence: CSVTGLAGGTYNEQFF. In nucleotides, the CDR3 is TGCAGCGTTACGGGTCTAGCGGGAGGGACATACAATGAGCAGTTCTTC.

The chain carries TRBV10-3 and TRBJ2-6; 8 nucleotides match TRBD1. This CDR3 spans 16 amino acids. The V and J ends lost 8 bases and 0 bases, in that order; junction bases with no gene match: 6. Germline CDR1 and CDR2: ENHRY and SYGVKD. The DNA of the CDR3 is TGTGCCATCGCGGGGCAGGGGGCCTCTGGGGCCAACGTCCTGACTTTC. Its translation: CAIAGQGASGANVLTF.

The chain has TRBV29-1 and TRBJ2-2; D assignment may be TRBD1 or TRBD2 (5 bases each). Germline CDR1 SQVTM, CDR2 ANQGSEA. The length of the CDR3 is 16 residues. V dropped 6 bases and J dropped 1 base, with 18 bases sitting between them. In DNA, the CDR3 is TGCAGCGTACCGGGACCCCTGGAGTTGAACACCGGGGAGCTGTTTTTT. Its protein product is CSVPGPLELNTGELFF.

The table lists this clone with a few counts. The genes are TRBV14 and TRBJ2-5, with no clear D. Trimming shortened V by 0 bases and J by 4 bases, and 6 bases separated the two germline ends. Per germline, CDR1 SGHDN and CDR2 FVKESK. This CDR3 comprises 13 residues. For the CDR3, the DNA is TGTGCCAGCAGCCAAGACTCCCGAGAGACCCAGTACTTC. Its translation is CASSQDSRETQYF.

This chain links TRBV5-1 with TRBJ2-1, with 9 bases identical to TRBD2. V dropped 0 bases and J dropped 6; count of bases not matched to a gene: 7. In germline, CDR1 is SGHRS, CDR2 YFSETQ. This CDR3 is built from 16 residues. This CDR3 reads CASSLVSGRIANEQFF. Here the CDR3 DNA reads TGCGCCAGCAGCTTGGTGAGCGGGAGGATCGCCAATGAGCAGTTCTTC.

CDR3 protein: CASGNTGELFF. CDR3 DNA sequence: TGTGCCAGCGGGAACACCGGGGAGCTGTTTTTT. This chain links TRBV25-1 with TRBJ2-2; D gene unclear. The CDR3 loop spans 11 amino acids. Germline values: CDR1 MGHDK, CDR2 SYGVNS. V was pared by 8 bases and J by 1 base, with 2 bases between.